This T cell receptor beta chain was retrieved from a study of response to subunit inactivated influenza vaccine. In germline, CDR1 is LGHDT, CDR2 YNNKEL (reference sequence). Trimming left V 1 base short and J 5 bases short, with 9 bases between. This CDR3 is 14 amino acids long. Each CDR3 protein is one row after TCRdb ran MiXCR on the RT-PCR reads. Among some 550,000 distinct CDR3 sequences listed, roughly 23% were seen once. These same data were also listed under a study on T cells expressing NK-cell markers. That paper states: A 5'RACE template switching approach incorporating UMIs was used to make TCR beta cDNA. Specificity for HCMV among expanded NKG2C+ T cell clones was not established.

The chain has TRBV3-1 and TRBJ2-1; possibly TRBD1 for D (6 bases). The TCR comes from a man aged 45-65 years who received an inactivated influenza vaccine. The sample in question was CD4+ T cells sorted from PBMCs, obtained roughly 12 days after vaccination. The CDR3 reads CASSQVGAHNEQFF. As DNA, the CDR3 is TGTGCCAGCAGCCAAGTGGGGGCGCACAATGAGCAGTTCTTC.